The subject of this entry is one T cell receptor (beta chain). The record originates from a study of T cell responses to AZD1222 COVID-19 vaccine. Germline CDR1 reads SGHDT; CDR2 reads YYEEEE. V lost 2 bases and J lost 3, with 3 bases in between. The CDR3 spans 12 residues. Clones were sequenced by immunoSEQ multiplex PCR, and TCRdb holds only the in-frame ones, with some missing. The repertoire includes approximately 260,000 clones, roughly 93% of them detected once, and 0.5% to 0.65% sits in the top ten. This receptor was taken from an adult in good health. Sequencing was performed on peripheral blood, taken on day 0 of AZD1222 vaccination. The V and J genes are TRBV5-6 and TRBJ1-5; D is unclear. The CDR3 DNA sequence: TGTGCCAGCAGCTTTTTCAATCAGCCCCAGCATTTT. This encodes CASSFFNQPQHF.